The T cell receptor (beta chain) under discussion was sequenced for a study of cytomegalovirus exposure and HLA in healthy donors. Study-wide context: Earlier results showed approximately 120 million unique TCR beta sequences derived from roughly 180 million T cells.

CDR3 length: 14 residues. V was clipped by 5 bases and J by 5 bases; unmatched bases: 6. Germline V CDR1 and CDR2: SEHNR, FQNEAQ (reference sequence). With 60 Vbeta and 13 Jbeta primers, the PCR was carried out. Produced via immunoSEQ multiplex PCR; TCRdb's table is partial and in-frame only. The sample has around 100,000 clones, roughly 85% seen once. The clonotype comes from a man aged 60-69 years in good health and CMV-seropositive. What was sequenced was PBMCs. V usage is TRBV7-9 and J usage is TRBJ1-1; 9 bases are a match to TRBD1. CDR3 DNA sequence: TGTGCCAGCAGCAAACAGGGGGCTGGAACTGAAGCTTTCTTT. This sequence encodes CASSKQGAGTEAFF.